This TCR beta chain was documented in a study of cytomegalovirus exposure and HLA in healthy donors. Primers for the PCR totalled 60 Vbeta and 13 Jbeta. The method was immunoSEQ multiplex PCR; TCRdb's version includes in-frame clones alone and lacks a portion of them. The data hold around 64,000 clones, with roughly 89% observed a single time. The receptor comes from a woman in her 30s in good health and CMV-seronegative. Sample: PBMCs.

CDR3: CASSVLADNYEQYF. The CDR3 DNA follows: TGTGCCAGCAGCGTGCTAGCGGATAACTACGAGCAGTACTTC. The chain employs TRBV9 and TRBJ2-7, with 7 bases lining up with TRBD2. V gave up 2 bases and J gave up 3 bases; unmatched junction bases: 5. The CDR3 runs to 14 residues. Germline CDR1 and CDR2: SGDLS and YYNGEE.